This T cell receptor (beta chain) was captured in a study of T-cell memory formation after mild COVID-19. Study background: Largely donor-specific TCR clusters were found. Overall study results and limits: Of the contracting clones, CD4+ ones lay mainly in CM and EM, and CD8+ ones in EMRA. In pre-infection memory, a portion of responding clones appeared, which suggested that cross-reactive memory joined.

TCR alpha and TCR beta cDNA libraries with sample barcodes and UMIs came from 5'RACE using constant-segment primers. From the 5' RACE reads, TCRdb called clonotypes with MiXCR, one entry per CDR3 protein. The profile covers 75,000 to 90,000 distinct CDR3 sequences, with about 14% appearing a single time and under 35% taken by the ten largest. A few counts support this clonotype. Its cognate antigen is unknown. The sequenced material came from PBMCs or a T cell subset sorted from them (not recorded which). This TCR was sampled from an adult woman who had mild COVID-19 (a few samples of this study predate the infection). Cell type and time point are not known.

The CDR3 loop is CSASISTGGGDYGYTF. CDR3 bases: TGCAGTGCTAGTATATCCACAGGGGGCGGGGACTATGGCTACACCTTC. The rearrangement links TRBV20-1 to TRBJ1-2; 9 bases are a match to TRBD1. After removal of 3 bases from V and 3 bases from J, the junction contained 11 bases not matched to a gene. The germline CDR1 and CDR2 sequences are DFQATT and SNEGSKA (reference sequence). The CDR3 length is 16 residues.